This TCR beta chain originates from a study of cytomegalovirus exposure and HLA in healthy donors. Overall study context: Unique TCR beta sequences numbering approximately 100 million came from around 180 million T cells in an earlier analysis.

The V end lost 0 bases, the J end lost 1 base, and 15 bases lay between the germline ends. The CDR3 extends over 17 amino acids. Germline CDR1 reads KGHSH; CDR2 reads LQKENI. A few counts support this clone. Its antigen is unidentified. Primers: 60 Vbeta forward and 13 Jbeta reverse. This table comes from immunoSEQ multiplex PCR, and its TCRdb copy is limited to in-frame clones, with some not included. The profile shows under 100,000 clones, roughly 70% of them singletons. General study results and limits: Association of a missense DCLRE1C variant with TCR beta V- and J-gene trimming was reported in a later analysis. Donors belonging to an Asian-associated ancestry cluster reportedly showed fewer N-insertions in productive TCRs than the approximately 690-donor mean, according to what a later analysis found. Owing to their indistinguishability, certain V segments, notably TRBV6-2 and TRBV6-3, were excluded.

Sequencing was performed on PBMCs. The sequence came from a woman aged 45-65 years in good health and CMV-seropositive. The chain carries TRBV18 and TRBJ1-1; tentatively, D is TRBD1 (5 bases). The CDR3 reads CASSPPQGPQRNTEAFF. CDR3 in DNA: TGTGCCAGCTCACCACCCCAGGGCCCCCAAAGGAACACTGAAGCTTTCTTT.